One TCR beta chain is described in this entry. Antigen: not known. Every donor was a healthy person donating bone marrow. The data were obtained in a study of cytomegalovirus exposure and HLA in healthy donors. Study-level results: The listing of 150 to 200 TCR beta chains classed them as cytomegalovirus-associated. A later analysis reported that several of the most significant clusters appeared to be linked to common viral pathogens, among them Epstein-Barr virus.

From germline, CDR1 is MDHEN and CDR2 SYDVKM. CDR3 length: 14 amino acids. J gave up 6 bases and V 6 bases, and 6 bases lay outside the gene matches. The PCR ran on 60 Vbeta and 13 Jbeta primers. Clones were read by immunoSEQ multiplex PCR, and TCRdb kept only the in-frame ones, dropping some. In the table there are under 200,000 clones, around 65% of which are singletons. This receptor was obtained from a middle-aged woman in good health and CMV-seropositive. The chain links TRBV28 to TRBJ1-5, with TRBD1 matching over 9 bases. The sequencing sample was made of PBMCs. The CDR3 protein is CASRVTTGGQPQHF. DNA for the CDR3: TGTGCCAGCAGGGTGACGACAGGGGGTCAGCCCCAGCATTTT.